Below, one T cell receptor (beta chain) is given with its context. The target antigen is unknown. CD4+ naive, central memory, regulatory and stem cell-like memory subsets were isolated by sorting on CD45RO/CCR7/CD25/CD127/CD95/CD27. This record comes from a study of beta chain features in type 1 diabetes. About the research overall: Age and gender were similar between patients and healthy donors, as were cell yields.

The study reverse transcribed the entire isolated RNA, so it sequenced expressed TCRB transcripts. Some 4 million reads were obtained on average from naive, central memory and regulatory T cell samples. Method: immunoSEQ multiplex PCR; TCRdb's copy keeps in-frame clones and lacks some. This sample carries around 250,000 clones, 27% of them seen once, and the ten largest clones take roughly 4.1%. The germline V gene encodes CDR1 SGDLS and CDR2 YYNGEE. Germline trimming cut 4 bases from V and 3 bases from J; bases unmatched to any gene: 1. The CDR3 sequence is 14 residues long. General study points: PCR might show a preference for shorter templates, equally across patients and controls.

Source material: central memory CD4+ T cells from blood. This TCR was sampled from a man aged 30-40 years in good health. This chain links TRBV9 with TRBJ2-5; 12 nucleotides align to TRBD2. DNA for the CDR3: TGTGCCAGCAGCCCTAGCGGGAGGGAAGAGACCCAGTACTTC. Amino acids: CASSPSGREETQYF.